The clone carrying this TCR beta chain was seen once. Its cognate antigen is unknown. The record originates from a study of tumor-infiltrating lymphocytes in primary liver carcinoma. Study summary: Donors underwent surgery for histopathologically diagnosed primary liver carcinoma. Study results and limitations: Against blood, tumors held a significantly higher top-250-clone fraction (p = 0.039).

The length of the CDR3 is 15 residues. V gave up 6 bases and J gave up 2 bases; unmatched junction bases: 7. Germline V gives CDR1 SGHRS, CDR2 YFSETQ. Making TCR beta cDNA involved 400 to 600 ng total RNA and a constant-region primer. Researchers made the TCR beta libraries by running three nested multiplex PCR rounds with slightly modified ARM-PCR. Researchers ran the first two PCR rounds for around 10 cycles each with TRBV1-TRBV30 forward primers and a C-beta reverse primer. TCRdb used MiXCR to reprocess the multiplex PCR reads, holding one entry per CDR3 protein. The sample records approximately 330,000 distinct CDR3 sequences, about 65% being singletons. Both blood RNA, taken from unsorted whole blood, and germline DNA were extracted.

This TCR was sampled from a man aged 40-49 years with primary liver carcinoma and hepatitis B virus infection. This chain uses TRBV5-1 with TRBJ2-1; 8 bases fit TRBD1. Sequencing used peripheral blood. CDR3: CASTFGQGAYNEQFF. The CDR3 nucleotides read TGCGCCAGCACCTTTGGACAGGGCGCCTACAATGAGCAGTTCTTC.